This T cell receptor beta chain was identified in a study of post-analysis software for immune sequencing data. Across the study: Relapsing-remitting, secondary progressive and progressive-relapsing multiple sclerosis courses were included. Findings and caveats of the study: F-measure co-clustering was strong for batch-matched samples. Controls showed significantly higher normalized Chao1 diversity than did multiple sclerosis patients. There were about 5 TRBV segments more frequent in patients than controls, and TRBV5-6, TRBV5-1 and TRBV20-1 were among them.

The CDR3 runs to 13 residues. From germline, CDR1 is SSHAT and CDR2 FNYEAQ (reference sequence). This clonotype has a single count. Its antigen is unknown. The junction shows a germline mismatch at one end, possibly a read error. Included in the TCR beta cDNA libraries were unique molecular identifiers. The yield from around 1 to 10 million T cells was 500,000 or so cDNA molecules in total. TCRdb analysed the PCR reads with MiXCR anew, one entry per CDR3 protein. The sample records approximately 730,000 distinct CDR3 sequences, about half being singletons. J is TRBJ2-5 and V is TRBV7-7; no clear D gene. The sample was blood. The TCR was taken from a girl between 5 and 17 years old with multiple sclerosis. CDR3 region: CASNLGFQETQYF. CDR3 nucleotide sequence: TGTGCTAGCAACTTAGGGTTCCAAGAGACCCAGTACTTC.